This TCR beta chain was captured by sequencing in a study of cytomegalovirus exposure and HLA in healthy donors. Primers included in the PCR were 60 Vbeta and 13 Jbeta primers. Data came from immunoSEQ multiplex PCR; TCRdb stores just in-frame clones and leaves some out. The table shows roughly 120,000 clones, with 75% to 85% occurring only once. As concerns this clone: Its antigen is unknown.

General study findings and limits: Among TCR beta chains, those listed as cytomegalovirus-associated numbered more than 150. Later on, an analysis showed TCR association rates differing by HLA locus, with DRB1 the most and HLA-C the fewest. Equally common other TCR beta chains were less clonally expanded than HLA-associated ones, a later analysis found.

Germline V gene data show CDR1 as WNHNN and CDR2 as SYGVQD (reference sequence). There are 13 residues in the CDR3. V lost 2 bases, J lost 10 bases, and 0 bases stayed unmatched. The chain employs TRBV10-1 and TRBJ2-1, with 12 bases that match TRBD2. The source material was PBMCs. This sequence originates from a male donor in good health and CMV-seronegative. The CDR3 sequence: CASSEGLAGEQFF. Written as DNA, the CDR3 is TGCGCCAGCAGTGAGGGACTAGCGGGGGAGCAGTTCTTC.